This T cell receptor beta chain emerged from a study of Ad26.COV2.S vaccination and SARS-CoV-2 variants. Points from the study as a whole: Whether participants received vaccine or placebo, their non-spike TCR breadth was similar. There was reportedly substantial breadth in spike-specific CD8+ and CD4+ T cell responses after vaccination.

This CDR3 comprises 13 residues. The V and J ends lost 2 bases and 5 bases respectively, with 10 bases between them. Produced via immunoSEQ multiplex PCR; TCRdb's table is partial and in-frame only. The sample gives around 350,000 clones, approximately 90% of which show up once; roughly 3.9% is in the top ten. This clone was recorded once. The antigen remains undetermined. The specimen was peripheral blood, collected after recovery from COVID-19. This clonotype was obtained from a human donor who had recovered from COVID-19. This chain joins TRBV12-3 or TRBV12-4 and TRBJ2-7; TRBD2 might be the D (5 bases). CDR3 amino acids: CASSLWASHEQYF. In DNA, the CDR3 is TGTGCCAGCAGTTTATGGGCTAGCCACGAGCAGTACTTC.